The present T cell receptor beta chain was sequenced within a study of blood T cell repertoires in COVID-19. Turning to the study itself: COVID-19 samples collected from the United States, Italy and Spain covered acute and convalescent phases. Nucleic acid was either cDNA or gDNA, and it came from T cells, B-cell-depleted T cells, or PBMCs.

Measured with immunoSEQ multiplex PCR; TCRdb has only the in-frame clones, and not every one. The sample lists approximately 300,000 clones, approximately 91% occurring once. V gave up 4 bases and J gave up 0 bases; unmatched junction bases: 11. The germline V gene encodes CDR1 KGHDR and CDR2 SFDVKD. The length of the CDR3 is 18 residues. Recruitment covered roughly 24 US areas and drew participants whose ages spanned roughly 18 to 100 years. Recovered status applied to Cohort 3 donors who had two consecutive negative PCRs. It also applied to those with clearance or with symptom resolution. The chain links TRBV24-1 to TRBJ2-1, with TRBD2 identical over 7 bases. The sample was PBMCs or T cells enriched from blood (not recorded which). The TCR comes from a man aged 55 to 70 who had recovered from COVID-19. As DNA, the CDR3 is TGTGCCACCAGTGACTTCCCACCCACTAGCGCCTCCTACAATGAGCAGTTCTTC. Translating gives CATSDFPPTSASYNEQFF.